The source of this TCR beta chain is a study of shared clonotypes between healthy human individuals. At the level of the study: For every donor, three CD4 naive, three CD4 memory, two CD8 naive and one CD8 memory plates were used.

Naive CD45RA+ and memory CD45RA-negative subsets were split from CD4+ cells. Once extracted for a subset, genomic DNA was divided evenly among several immunoSEQ plates. Sequencing was performed with immunoSEQ multiplex PCR; in TCRdb, only in-frame clones are kept and a portion is missing. The sample has 550,000 to 800,000 clones, roughly 70% seen once; the top ten hold less than 2%. The CDR3 contains 12 residues. From germline, CDR1 is MNHNY and CDR2 SVGAGI (reference sequence). V lost 7 bases and J lost 8, with 11 bases in between. The chain carries TRBV6-6 and TRBJ1-4; weak D call: TRBD1 (6 bases). This clonotype originated in a woman aged 25 to 45 in good health. The sample was memory CD4+ T cells sorted from blood. Subset defined: CD45RA-negative fraction. In DNA form, the CDR3 reads TGTGCCAGCAAAGACCAGGGGGAAAAACTGTTTTTT. It specifies CASKDQGEKLFF.